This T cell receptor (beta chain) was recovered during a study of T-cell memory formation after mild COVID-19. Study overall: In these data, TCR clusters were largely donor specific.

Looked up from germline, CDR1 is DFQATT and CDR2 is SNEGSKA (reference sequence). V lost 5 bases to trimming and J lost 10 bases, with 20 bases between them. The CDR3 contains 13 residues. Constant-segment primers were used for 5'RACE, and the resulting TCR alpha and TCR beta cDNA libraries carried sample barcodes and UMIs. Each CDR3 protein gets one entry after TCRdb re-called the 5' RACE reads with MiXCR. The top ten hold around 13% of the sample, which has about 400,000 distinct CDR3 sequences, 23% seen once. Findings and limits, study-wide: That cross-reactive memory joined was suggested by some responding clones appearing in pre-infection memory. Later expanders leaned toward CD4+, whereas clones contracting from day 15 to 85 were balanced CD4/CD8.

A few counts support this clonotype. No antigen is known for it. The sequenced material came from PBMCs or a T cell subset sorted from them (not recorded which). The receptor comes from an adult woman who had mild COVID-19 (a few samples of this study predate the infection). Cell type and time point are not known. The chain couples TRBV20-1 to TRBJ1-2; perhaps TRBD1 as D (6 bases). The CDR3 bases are TGCAGTGCTGAAACAGGGATGGAGCCGGTCTACACCTTC. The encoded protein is CSAETGMEPVYTF.